The source of this TCR beta chain is a study of blood T cell repertoires in COVID-19. Study summary: Sites across the United States, Italy and Spain contributed samples from acute and convalescent COVID-19.

CDR1 LNHNV and CDR2 YYDKDF come from the germline V gene (reference sequence). Trimming removed 5 bases from V and 6 bases from J; junction bases left unmatched: 5. The CDR3 covers 14 residues. Under the authors' procedure: By means of reference gene primer amplification, nucleated cell counts were estimated. Only in-frame clones appear in the TCRdb table, and some are missing; sequencing was by immunoSEQ multiplex PCR. V and J calls and clone size are given by that table; D and trimming were obtained from the DNA. The table has some 13,000 clones, less than 90% seen once; the top ten hold 30% to 40%.

This sequence originates from a man aged 45-65 years with active COVID-19. Sequencing was performed on peripheral blood. V usage is TRBV15 and J usage is TRBJ2-2; TRBD1 aligns across 8 bases. In DNA, the CDR3 is TGTGCCACCAGCCCCGGACAGGGCCCCGGGGAGCTGTTTTTT. As protein: CATSPGQGPGELFF.